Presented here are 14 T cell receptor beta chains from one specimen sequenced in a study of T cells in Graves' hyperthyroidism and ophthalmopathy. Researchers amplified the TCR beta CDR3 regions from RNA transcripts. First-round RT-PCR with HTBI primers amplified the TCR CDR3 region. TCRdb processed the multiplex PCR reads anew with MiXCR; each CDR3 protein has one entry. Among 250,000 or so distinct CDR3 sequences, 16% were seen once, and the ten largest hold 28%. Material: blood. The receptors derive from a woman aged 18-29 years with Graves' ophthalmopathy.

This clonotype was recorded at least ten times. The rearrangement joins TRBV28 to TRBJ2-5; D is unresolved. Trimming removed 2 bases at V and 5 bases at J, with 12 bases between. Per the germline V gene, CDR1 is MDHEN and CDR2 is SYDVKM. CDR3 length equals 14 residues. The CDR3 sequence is CASSLTPTAETQYF. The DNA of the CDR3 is TGTGCCAGCAGTTTAACCCCCACGGCGGAGACCCAGTACTTC.

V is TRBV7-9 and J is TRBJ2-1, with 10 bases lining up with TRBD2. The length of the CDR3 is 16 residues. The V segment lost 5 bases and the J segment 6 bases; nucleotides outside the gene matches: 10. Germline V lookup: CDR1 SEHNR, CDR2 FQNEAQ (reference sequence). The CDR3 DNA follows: TGTGCCAGCAGCCCCCTAAGCGGGAGGGGGGCCAATGAGCAGTTCTTC. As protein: CASSPLSGRGANEQFF.

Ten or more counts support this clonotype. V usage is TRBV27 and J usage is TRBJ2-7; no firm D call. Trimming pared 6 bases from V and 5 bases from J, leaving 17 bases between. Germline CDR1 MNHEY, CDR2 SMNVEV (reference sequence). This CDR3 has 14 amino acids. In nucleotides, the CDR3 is TGTGCCAGCAGATCTGGAGTGGCAGGCAACGAGCAGTACTTC. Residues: CASRSGVAGNEQYF.

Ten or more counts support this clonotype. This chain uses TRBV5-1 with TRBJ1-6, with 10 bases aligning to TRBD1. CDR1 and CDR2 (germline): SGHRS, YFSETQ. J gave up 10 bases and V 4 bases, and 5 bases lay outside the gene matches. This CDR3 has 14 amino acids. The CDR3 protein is CASSLGQGESPLHF. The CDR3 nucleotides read TGCGCCAGCAGCCTCGGACAGGGGGAATCACCCCTCCACTTT.

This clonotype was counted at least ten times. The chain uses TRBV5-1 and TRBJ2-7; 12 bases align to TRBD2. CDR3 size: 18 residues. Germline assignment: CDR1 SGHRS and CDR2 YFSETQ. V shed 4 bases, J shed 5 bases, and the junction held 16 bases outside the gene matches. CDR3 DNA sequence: TGCGCCAGCAGCCTGCCTACTAGCGGGGGGCGCCGGAGCGACGAGCAGTACTTC. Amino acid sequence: CASSLPTSGGRRSDEQYF.

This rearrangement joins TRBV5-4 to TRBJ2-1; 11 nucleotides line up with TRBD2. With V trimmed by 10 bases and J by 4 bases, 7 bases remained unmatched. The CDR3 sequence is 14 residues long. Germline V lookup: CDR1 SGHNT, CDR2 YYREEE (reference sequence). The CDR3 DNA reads TGTGCCTGGAGGGGACTAGCGGTATACAATGAGCAGTTCTTC. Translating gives CAWRGLAVYNEQFF. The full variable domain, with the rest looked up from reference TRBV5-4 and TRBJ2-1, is ETGVTQSPTHLIKTRGQQVTLRCSSQSGHNTVSWYQQALGQGPQFIFQYYREEENGRGNFPPRFSGLQFPNYSSELNVNALELDDSALYLCAWRGLAVYNEQFFGPGTRLTVL.

CDR3 loop: CASSLAPGQLNTEAFF. In DNA, the CDR3 is TGTGCCAGCAGTTTAGCTCCGGGACAGCTAAACACTGAAGCTTTCTTT. The chain carries TRBV28 and TRBJ1-1; 7 nucleotides agree with TRBD1. V was clipped by 2 bases and J by 2 bases; unmatched bases: 8. This CDR3 spans 16 amino acids. Germline V gene data show CDR1 as MDHEN and CDR2 as SYDVKM.

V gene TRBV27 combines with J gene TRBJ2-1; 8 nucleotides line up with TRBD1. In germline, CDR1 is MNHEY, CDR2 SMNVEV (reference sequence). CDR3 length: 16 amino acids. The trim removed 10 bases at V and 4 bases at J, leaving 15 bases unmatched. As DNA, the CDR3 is TGTGCCACCACCCGGAGGTTGCAGGGGGCGTACAATGAGCAGTTCTTC. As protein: CATTRRLQGAYNEQFF.

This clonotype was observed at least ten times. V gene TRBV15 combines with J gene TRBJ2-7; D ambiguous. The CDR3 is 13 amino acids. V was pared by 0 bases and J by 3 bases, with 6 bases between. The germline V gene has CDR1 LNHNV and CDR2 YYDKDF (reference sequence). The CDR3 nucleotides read TGTGCCACCAGCAGAGAACTGAACTACGAGCAGTACTTC. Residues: CATSRELNYEQYF.

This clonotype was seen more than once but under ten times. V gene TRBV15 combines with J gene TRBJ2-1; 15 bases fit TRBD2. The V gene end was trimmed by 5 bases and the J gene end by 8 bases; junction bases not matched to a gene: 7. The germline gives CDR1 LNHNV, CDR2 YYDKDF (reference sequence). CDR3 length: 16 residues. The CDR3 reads CATSGRTSGRGYEQFF. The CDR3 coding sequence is TGTGCCACCAGCGGCAGGACTAGCGGGAGGGGGTATGAGCAGTTCTTC.

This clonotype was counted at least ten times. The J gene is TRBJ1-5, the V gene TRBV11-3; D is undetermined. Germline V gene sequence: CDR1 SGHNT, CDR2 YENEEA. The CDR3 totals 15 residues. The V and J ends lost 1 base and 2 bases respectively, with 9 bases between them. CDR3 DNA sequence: TGTGCCAGCAGCTTAGGTGGGTACGGCAATCAGCCCCAGCATTTT. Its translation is CASSLGGYGNQPQHF.

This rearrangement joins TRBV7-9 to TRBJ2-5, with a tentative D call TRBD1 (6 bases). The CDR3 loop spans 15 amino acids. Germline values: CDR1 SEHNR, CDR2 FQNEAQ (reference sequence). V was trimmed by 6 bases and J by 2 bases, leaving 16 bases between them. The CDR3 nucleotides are TGTGCCAGCAGTTCCAACGGACAGTATCAAGAGACCCAGTACTTC. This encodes CASSSNGQYQETQYF.

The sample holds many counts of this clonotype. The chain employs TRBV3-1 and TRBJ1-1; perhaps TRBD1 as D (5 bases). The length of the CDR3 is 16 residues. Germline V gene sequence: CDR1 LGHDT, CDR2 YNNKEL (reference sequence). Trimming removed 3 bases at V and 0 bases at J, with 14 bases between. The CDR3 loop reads CASSQSGTGLNTEAFF. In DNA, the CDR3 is TGTGCCAGCAGCCAGTCAGGGACCGGGCTGAACACTGAAGCTTTCTTT.

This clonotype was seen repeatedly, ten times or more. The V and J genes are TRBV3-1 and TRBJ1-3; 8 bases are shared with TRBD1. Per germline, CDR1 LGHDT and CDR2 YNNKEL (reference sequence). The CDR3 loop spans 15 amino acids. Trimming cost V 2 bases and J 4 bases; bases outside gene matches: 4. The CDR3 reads CASSQLRDRGNTIYF. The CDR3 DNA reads TGTGCCAGCAGCCAACTTCGGGACAGGGGAAACACCATATATTTT.